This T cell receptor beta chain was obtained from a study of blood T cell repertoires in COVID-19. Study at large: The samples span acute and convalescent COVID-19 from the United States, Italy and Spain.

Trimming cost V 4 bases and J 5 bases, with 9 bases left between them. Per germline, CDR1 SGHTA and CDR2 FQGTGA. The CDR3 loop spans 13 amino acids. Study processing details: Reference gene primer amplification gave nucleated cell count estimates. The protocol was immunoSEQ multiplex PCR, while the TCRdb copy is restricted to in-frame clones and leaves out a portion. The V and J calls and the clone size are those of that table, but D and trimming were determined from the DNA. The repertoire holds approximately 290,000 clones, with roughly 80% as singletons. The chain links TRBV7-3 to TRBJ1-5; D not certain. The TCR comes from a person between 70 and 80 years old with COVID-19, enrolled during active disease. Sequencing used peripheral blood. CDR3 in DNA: TGTGCCAGCAGCTCGGGTCCTGATCAGCCCCAGCATTTT. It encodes CASSSGPDQPQHF.